These T cell receptor beta chains were read from a single sample in a study of glioma-infiltrating T cells. One entry per CDR3 protein results from TCRdb running MiXCR on the multiplex PCR reads. The sample shows roughly 100,000 distinct CDR3 sequences, around 31% of them seen only once. Material: glioma tissue, nonneoplastic brain tissue, or PBMCs (not recorded which). The origin of the receptors is a human donor with low-grade glioma or glioblastoma, undergoing nonglioma brain surgery, or in good health (not recorded which). The CDR3 runs from the conserved cysteine through the conserved F or W. The D gene is left open where the match is weak. Size is omitted from some rows. Given values are once, few, many or a class for expanded clones.

abundance	d_gene	j_gene	v_gene	len	CDR3aa	CDR3nt
many	-	TRBJ1-4	TRBV2	13	CASSEALGEKLFF	TGTGCCAGCAGTGAAGCGCTGGGTGAAAAACTGTTTTTT
many	-	TRBJ1-1	TRBV20-1	15	CSVTPGGQGFTEAFF	TGCAGCGTCACTCCGGGGGGGCAGGGGTTCACTGAAGCTTTCTTT
-	-	TRBJ2-7	TRBV5-1	14	CASSPRSGSYDQYF	TGCGCCAGCAGCCCCAGGTCGGGAAGCTACGATCAGTACTTC
-	TRBD1	TRBJ1-5	TRBV2	14	CASSSGQGGQPQHF	TGTGCCAGCAGTTCGGGACAGGGTGGTCAGCCCCAGCATTTT
-	-	TRBJ2-5	TRBV18	15	CASSPLPTGDKTQYF	TGTGCCAGCTCACCACTTCCGACAGGAGACAAGACCCAGTACTTC
many	-	TRBJ1-2	TRBV6-1	15	CASGLSTRLNYGYTF	TGTGCCAGCGGACTTAGCACACGCCTTAACTATGGCTACACCTTC
many	TRBD2	TRBJ2-1	TRBV6-1	16	CASRNPRSGVYNEQFF	TGTGCCAGCAGAAACCCGAGAAGCGGGGTTTACAATGAGCAGTTCTTC
many	-	TRBJ2-4	TRBV28	18	CASSLWMGGQILKNIQYF	TGTGCCAGCAGTTTATGGATGGGGGGACAGATCCTCAAAAACATTCAGTACTTC
-	-	TRBJ1-6	TRBV7-2	16	CASSFRKLICNSPLHF	TGTGCCAGCAGCTTCCGGAAACTCATATGTAATTCACCCCTCCACTTT
many	TRBD2	TRBJ2-1	TRBV20-1	15	CSAVTLAATYNEQFF	TGCAGTGCCGTAACACTAGCGGCCACCTACAATGAGCAGTTCTTC
-	-	TRBJ1-2	TRBV12-3/TRBV12-4	13	CASSFGQDGGYTF	TGTGCCAGCAGTTTCGGTCAGGATGGTGGCTACACCTTC
-	TRBD2	TRBJ2-1	TRBV7-3	15	CASSLAGVSYNEQFF	TGTGCCAGCAGCTTAGCGGGGGTATCGTACAATGAGCAGTTCTTC
-	-	TRBJ1-1	TRBV19	10	CATIKTEALF	TGTGCCACCATAAAGACTGAAGCTTTGTTT
-	TRBD2	TRBJ2-1	TRBV19	15	CASSLPSGGDNEQFF	TGTGCCAGTAGTCTCCCTAGCGGGGGGGACAATGAGCAGTTCTTC
many	TRBD1	TRBJ2-7	TRBV6-1	14	CASSSGQAPYEQYF	TGTGCCAGCAGTTCGGGACAGGCCCCCTACGAGCAGTACTTC
many	-	TRBJ2-7	TRBV5-1	12	CASSLATAEQYF	TGCGCCAGCAGCTTGGCCACTGCCGAGCAGTACTTC
-	-	TRBJ1-3	TRBV7-9	16	CASSLGQPNSGNTIYF	TGTGCCAGCAGCTTAGGACAACCCAACTCTGGAAACACCATATATTTT
many	-	TRBJ2-5	TRBV7-8	14	CASSLANREETQYF	TGTGCCAGCAGCTTAGCGAACAGGGAGGAGACCCAGTACTTC
-	-	TRBJ2-1	TRBV30	14	CAWTYTQQSYEQFF	TGTGCCTGGACCTACACGCAGCAATCCTACGAGCAGTTCTTC
-	-	TRBJ2-5	TRBV12-3/TRBV12-4	14	CASSLEFGGETQYF	TGTGCCAGCAGTTTAGAGTTTGGGGGAGAGACCCAGTACTTC
-	TRBD1	TRBJ1-2	TRBV28	15	CASSRVDRAGYGYTF	TGTGCCAGCAGCCGCGTGGACAGGGCTGGCTATGGCTACACCTTC
-	-	TRBJ1-3	TRBV6-2/TRBV6-3	16	CASSPLTALRRNTIYF	TGTGCCAGCAGTCCTCTGACAGCGCTACGACGAAACACCATATATTTT
many	-	TRBJ2-3	TRBV28	14	CASSLGANTDTQYF	TGTGCCAGCAGTTTAGGGGCCAACACAGATACGCAGTATTTT
few	-	TRBJ2-1	TRBV2	11	CASTLGNEQFF	TGTGCCAGCACTTTAGGCAATGAGCAGTTCTTC
-	-	TRBJ2-1	TRBV19	13	CASSPDTYNEQFF	TGTGCCAGTAGTCCGGACACCTACAATGAGCAGTTCTTC
many	TRBD1	TRBJ1-6	TRBV4-3	16	CASSRIPGTGRSPLHF	TGCGCCAGCAGCCGGATTCCCGGGACAGGGCGTTCACCCCTCCACTTT
-	-	TRBJ2-2	TRBV30	15	CAWSAGHLNTGELFF	TGTGCCTGGAGTGCGGGACACTTGAACACCGGGGAGCTGTTTTTT
-	-	TRBJ1-2	TRBV29-1	12	CSVLQTDYGYTF	TGCAGCGTCCTACAGACCGACTATGGCTACACCTTC
many	-	TRBJ1-2	TRBV14	15	CASSQNYRVYYGYTF	TGTGCCAGCAGCCAAAATTACAGGGTTTACTATGGCTACACCTTC
-	-	TRBJ2-7	TRBV7-9	13	CASRRTQDYEQYF	TGTGCCAGCAGGCGGACACAAGACTACGAGCAGTACTTC
many	-	TRBJ1-1	TRBV20-1	14	CSARILILNTEAFF	TGCAGTGCTAGGATATTGATACTGAACACTGAAGCTTTCTTT
many	-	TRBJ2-7	TRBV27	14	CASRIGTERDEQYF	TGTGCCAGCAGAATCGGGACTGAGCGGGACGAGCAGTACTTC
many	-	TRBJ2-3	TRBV7-2	12	CASSIFTDTQYF	TGTGCCAGCAGCATATTCACAGATACGCAGTATTTT
many	TRBD1	TRBJ1-2	TRBV6-1	16	CASRAKPGQGNYGYTF	TGTGCCAGCAGAGCCAAACCGGGACAGGGGAACTATGGCTACACCTTC
many	-	TRBJ2-7	TRBV5-1	14	CASSVDQGLGEQYF	TGCGCCAGCAGCGTCGACCAGGGGCTAGGCGAGCAGTACTTC
-	TRBD1	TRBJ2-7	TRBV6-1	14	CASSPRDRDHEQYF	TGTGCCAGCAGTCCCCGGGACAGGGACCACGAGCAGTACTTC
many	TRBD2	TRBJ2-3	TRBV7-2	15	CASSRGGLGTDTQYF	TGTGCCAGCAGTCGGGGGGGGCTTGGCACAGATACGCAGTATTTT